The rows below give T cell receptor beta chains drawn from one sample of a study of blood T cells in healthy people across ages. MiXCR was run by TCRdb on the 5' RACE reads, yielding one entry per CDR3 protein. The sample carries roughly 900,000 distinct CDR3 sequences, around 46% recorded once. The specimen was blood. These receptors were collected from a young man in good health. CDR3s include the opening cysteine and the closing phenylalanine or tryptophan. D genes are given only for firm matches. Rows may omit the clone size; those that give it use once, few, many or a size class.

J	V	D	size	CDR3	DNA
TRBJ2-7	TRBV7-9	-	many	CASSLAAQNEHEQYF	TGTGCCAGCAGCTTAGCGGCGCAGAATGAACACGAGCAGTACTTC
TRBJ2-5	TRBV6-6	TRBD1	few	CASKRLQGRETQYF	TGTGCCAGCAAACGGCTACAGGGGCGGGAGACCCAGTACTTC
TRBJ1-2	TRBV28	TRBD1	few	CASRATTGRGYTF	TGTGCCAGCAGGGCTACGACAGGGCGAGGCTACACCTTC
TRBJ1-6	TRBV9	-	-	CASSGPAGSSYNSPLHF	TGTGCCAGCAGCGGGCCTGCCGGGAGCTCCTATAATTCACCCCTCCACTTT
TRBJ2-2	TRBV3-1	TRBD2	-	CASSQVGRGGRSGELFF	TGTGCCAGCAGCCAAGTAGGACGGGGGGGCCGATCCGGGGAGTTGTTTTTT
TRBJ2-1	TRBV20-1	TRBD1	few	CSASPGTGGYNEQFF	TGCAGTGCCAGCCCCGGGACAGGGGGATACAATGAGCAGTTCTTC
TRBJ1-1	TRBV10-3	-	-	CAISRGLNTEAFF	TGTGCCATCAGCCGGGGTTTGAACACTGAAGCTTTCTTT
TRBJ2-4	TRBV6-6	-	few	CASSYGWGGDQMVQYF	TGTGCCAGCAGTTACGGGTGGGGTGGGGATCAAATGGTTCAGTACTTC
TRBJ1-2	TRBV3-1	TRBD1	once	CAGSRGGIGYGYTF	TGTGCCGGCAGCCGAGGGGGCATCGGCTATGGCTACACCTTC
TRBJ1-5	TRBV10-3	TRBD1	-	CAISDPPDRVPNQPQHF	TGTGCCATCAGTGATCCTCCGGACAGGGTCCCCAATCAGCCCCAGCATTTT
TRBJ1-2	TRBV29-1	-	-	CSVEREQDYGYTF	TGCAGCGTTGAAAGGGAGCAGGACTATGGCTACACCTTC
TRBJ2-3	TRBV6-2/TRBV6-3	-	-	CASSWSKTQYF	TGTGCCAGCAGTTGGAGTAAAACGCAGTATTTT
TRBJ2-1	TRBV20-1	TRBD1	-	CSAKRQGPYNEQFF	TGCAGTGCAAAACGACAGGGGCCGTACAATGAGCAGTTCTTC
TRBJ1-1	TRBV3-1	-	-	CASSQVAGNTEAFF	TGTGCCAGCAGCCAAGTCGCGGGGAACACTGAAGCTTTCTTT
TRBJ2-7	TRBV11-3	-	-	CASSLVGGNYEQYF	TGTGCCAGCAGCTTAGTGGGTGGGAACTACGAGCAGTACTTC
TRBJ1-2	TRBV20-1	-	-	CSAPGTLHGTYTF	TGCAGTGCTCCCGGGACACTTCATGGAACCTACACCTTC
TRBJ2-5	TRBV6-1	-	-	CASSEATDRQETQYF	TGTGCCAGCAGTGAAGCTACCGACAGACAAGAGACCCAGTACTTC
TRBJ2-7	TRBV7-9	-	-	CASSHRDVSYEQYF	TGTGCCAGCAGCCACAGGGATGTTTCCTACGAGCAGTACTTC
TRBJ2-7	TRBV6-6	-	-	CASSDKNRPYEQYF	TGTGCCAGCAGTGACAAAAACAGACCCTACGAGCAGTACTTC
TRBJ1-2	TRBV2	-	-	CASSERENYGYTF	TGTGCCAGCAGTGAAAGGGAGAACTATGGCTACACCTTC
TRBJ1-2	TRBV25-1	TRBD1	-	CASSDSGQGVGGYTF	TGTGCCAGCAGTGATTCGGGACAGGGGGTAGGAGGCTACACCTTC
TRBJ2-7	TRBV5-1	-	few	CASCTYEQYF	TGCGCCAGCTGTACCTACGAGCAGTACTTC
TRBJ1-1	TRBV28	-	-	CASSLSWGIAFF	TGTGCCAGCAGTTTATCTTGGGGAATAGCTTTCTTT
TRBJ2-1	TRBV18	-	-	CASSPGSLGDNEQFF	TGTGCCAGCTCACCAGGGTCTTTGGGGGACAATGAGCAGTTCTTC
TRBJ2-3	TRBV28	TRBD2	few	CASSSLSGGVGDTQYF	TGTGCCAGCAGTTCTCTTAGCGGGGGGGTGGGAGATACGCAGTATTTT
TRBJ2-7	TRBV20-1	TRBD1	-	CSGSGTGSSYEQYF	TGCAGCGGTTCCGGGACAGGGAGCTCCTACGAGCAGTACTTC
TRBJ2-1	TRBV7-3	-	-	CASSPERGVREQFF	TGTGCCAGCAGCCCCGAGCGTGGGGTTAGGGAGCAGTTCTTC
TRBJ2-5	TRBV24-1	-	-	CATSDLSRGGGQTQYF	TGTGCCACCAGTGATTTATCCAGGGGAGGTGGGCAGACCCAGTACTTC
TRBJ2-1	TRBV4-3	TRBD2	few	CASSQDWGRTSGGEEFF	TGCGCCAGCAGCCAAGATTGGGGCAGGACTAGCGGGGGGGAAGAGTTCTTC
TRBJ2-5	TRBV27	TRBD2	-	CASSIDRDYETQYF	TGTGCCAGCAGCATCGATAGGGACTACGAGACCCAGTACTTC
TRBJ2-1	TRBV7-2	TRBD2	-	CASSWTSGEPDPYNEQFF	TGTGCCAGCAGCTGGACTAGCGGGGAACCGGACCCGTACAATGAGCAGTTCTTC
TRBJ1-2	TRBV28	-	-	CASRGGAEPLNYGYTF	TGTGCCAGCAGGGGAGGGGCAGAACCCCTTAACTATGGCTACACCTTC
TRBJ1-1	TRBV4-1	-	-	CASSRGEVNTEAFF	TGCGCCAGCAGCCGGGGGGAAGTGAACACTGAAGCTTTCTTT
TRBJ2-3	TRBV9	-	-	CASSVESRGRTDTQYF	TGTGCCAGCAGCGTAGAAAGTCGGGGGCGCACAGATACGCAGTATTTT
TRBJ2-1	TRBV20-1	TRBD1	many	CSARVGTGINEQFF	TGCAGTGCTAGAGTCGGGACAGGGATCAATGAGCAGTTCTTC
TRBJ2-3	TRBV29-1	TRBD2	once	CSVEGEREGTPDTQYF	TGCAGCGTAGAAGGGGAGCGGGAGGGCACCCCAGATACGCAGTATTTT
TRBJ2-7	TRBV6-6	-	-	CASILSAGAYEQYF	TGTGCCAGCATCCTAAGCGCAGGGGCGTACGAGCAGTACTTC
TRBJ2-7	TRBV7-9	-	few	CASSLAGRNEQYF	TGTGCCAGCAGCTTAGCAGGGAGGAACGAGCAGTACTTC
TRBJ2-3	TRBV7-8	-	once	CASSGIVGVTDTQYF	TGTGCCAGCAGCGGTATAGTGGGGGTCACAGATACGCAGTATTTT
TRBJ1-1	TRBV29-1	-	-	CSGSTNMNTEAFF	TGCAGCGGATCGACTAACATGAACACTGAAGCTTTCTTT
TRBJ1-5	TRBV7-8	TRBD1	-	CANSPGTGREKDSNQPQHF	TGTGCCAACAGCCCCGGGACAGGGAGAGAAAAGGATAGCAATCAGCCCCAGCATTTT
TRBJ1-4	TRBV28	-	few	CASSLWGGYEKLFF	TGTGCCAGCAGTTTATGGGGGGGCTACGAAAAACTGTTTTTT
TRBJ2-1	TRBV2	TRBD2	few	CASKTSGGASSYNEQFF	TGTGCCAGCAAGACTAGCGGGGGGGCGAGCTCCTACAATGAGCAGTTCTTC
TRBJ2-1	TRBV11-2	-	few	CASSLPGDNEQFF	TGTGCCAGCAGCTTACCCGGGGACAATGAGCAGTTCTTC
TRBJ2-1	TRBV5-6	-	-	CASSLGPGTYNEQFF	TGTGCCAGCAGCTTGGGGCCGGGAACCTACAATGAGCAGTTCTTC
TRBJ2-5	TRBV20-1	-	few	CSARQELSETQYF	TGCAGTGCTAGACAGGAATTATCAGAGACCCAGTACTTC
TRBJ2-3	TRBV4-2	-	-	CASSLWSSGTDTQYF	TGTGCCAGCAGCCTCTGGTCTAGCGGCACAGATACGCAGTATTTT
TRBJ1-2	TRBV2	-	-	CASVTGGNYGYTF	TGTGCCAGCGTCACGGGGGGAAACTATGGCTACACCTTC
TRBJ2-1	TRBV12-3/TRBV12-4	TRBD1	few	CASSSMDRGRGNEQFF	TGTGCCAGCAGTTCAATGGACAGGGGGCGCGGTAATGAGCAGTTCTTC
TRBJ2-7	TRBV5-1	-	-	CASSLGREQGYEQYF	TGCGCCAGCAGCTTGGGACGTGAACAGGGCTACGAGCAGTACTTC
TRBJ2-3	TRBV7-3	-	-	CASSPGGGVRRTQYF	TGTGCCAGCAGCCCAGGCGGCGGGGTTAGGCGTACGCAGTATTTT
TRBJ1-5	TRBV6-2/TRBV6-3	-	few	CASNSRRDQPQHF	TGTGCCAGCAACTCTCGGCGAGACCAGCCCCAGCATTTT
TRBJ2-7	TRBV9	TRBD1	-	CASSAHTGVEQYF	TGTGCCAGCAGCGCTCATACAGGGGTCGAGCAGTACTTC
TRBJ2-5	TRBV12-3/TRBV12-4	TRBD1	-	CASSPLGQGEETQYF	TGTGCCAGCAGCCCCCTGGGACAGGGGGAAGAGACCCAGTACTTC
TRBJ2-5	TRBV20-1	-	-	CSASGWQETQYF	TGCAGTGCTAGTGGATGGCAAGAGACCCAGTACTTC